This T cell receptor beta chain was retrieved from a study of OX40 agonist ivuxolimab in advanced cancers. Trimming pared 5 bases from V and 0 bases from J, leaving 11 bases between. Germline V gene sequence: CDR1 WSHSY, CDR2 SAAADI. The CDR3 loop spans 16 amino acids. Assay used: immunoSEQ multiplex PCR; TCRdb lists only in-frame clones, some missing. The sample includes more than 80,000 clones, roughly nine tenths of them seen just once. The V gene is TRBV10-2, the J gene TRBJ2-6, with D perhaps TRBD2 (5 bases). The TCR was taken from an adult with an advanced solid tumor such as melanoma, head and neck, liver or kidney cancer. The source material was CD4+ or CD8+ T cells sorted from blood, sampled in a trial of the OX40 agonist ivuxolimab. CDR3 in DNA: TGCGCCAGCAGTACAGTGGGGAGCTCTGGGGCCAACGTCCTGACTTTC. Its protein is CASSTVGSSGANVLTF.